This TCR beta chain came from a study of T cell repertoires in cytomegalovirus infection. Whole-study context: Selection of CMV epitopes for the study included recently identified HLA-C-restricted and well-studied HLA-B-restricted ones.

TCRdb re-derived calls from the reads in MiXCR, one entry per CDR3 protein. The sample lists about a million distinct CDR3 sequences; roughly 30% were seen once. Study-level findings and limits: Cumulative public TCR beta family frequency identified CMV carriers with the relevant HLA.

This clonotype has ten or more counts. Antigen: not known. The germline CDR1 and CDR2 sequences are SGHVS and FQNEAQ. V gave up 3 bases and J gave up 3 bases; unmatched junction bases: 8. The CDR3 consists of 15 residues. The gene calls are TRBV7-8 and TRBJ2-7, with 7 bases matching TRBD1. The sequences come from cultured CD8+ T cells from PBMCs, collected from culture after CMV antigen stimulation. This clonotype was sampled from a human donor in good health (CMV status not recorded). Some clones in this sample may be carry-over from other donors' samples. CDR3 DNA: TGTGCCAGCAGCTTGTCCTCCGGGACAGACTACGAGCAGTACTTC. Its translation: CASSLSSGTDYEQYF.